A selection of T cell receptor beta chains follows, all from one sample in a study of cytomegalovirus exposure and HLA in healthy donors. Only in-frame clones appear in the TCRdb table, and some are missing; sequencing was by immunoSEQ multiplex PCR. The table has about 140,000 clones, about three quarters seen once; the top ten hold 1% to 1.5%. Sequencing was done on a sample of PBMCs. The receptor set was obtained from a woman in her thirties or forties in good health and CMV-seronegative. The CDR3 runs from the conserved cysteine through the conserved F or W. Fields, in order: clone size, J gene, D gene, V gene, CDR3 protein, CDR3 DNA. The D gene is left open where the match is weak. Rows may omit the clone size; those that give it use once, few, many or a size class.

clone size: once; J gene: TRBJ2-1; D gene: TRBD2; V gene: TRBV2; CDR3 protein: CASSEPAGTSGGILYNEQFF; CDR3 DNA: TGTGCCAGCAGTGAACCCGCCGGGACTAGCGGGGGAATCCTCTACAATGAGCAGTTCTTC
clone size: NA; J gene: TRBJ2-7; D gene: NA; V gene: TRBV6-5; CDR3 protein: CASSYSPAGYEQYF; CDR3 DNA: TGTGCCAGCAGTTACTCTCCGGCAGGCTACGAGCAGTACTTC
clone size: NA; J gene: TRBJ2-3; D gene: NA; V gene: TRBV6-5; CDR3 protein: CASSSQGEDTQYF; CDR3 DNA: TGTGCCAGCAGTTCACAGGGTGAAGATACGCAGTATTTT
clone size: NA; J gene: TRBJ2-1; D gene: NA; V gene: TRBV6-1; CDR3 protein: CASSAASGAGSYNEQFF; CDR3 DNA: TGTGCCAGCAGTGCCGCCTCCGGGGCGGGGTCCTACAATGAGCAGTTCTTC
clone size: NA; J gene: TRBJ2-3; D gene: TRBD2; V gene: TRBV5-1; CDR3 protein: CASSVDPIAGGLRNEKHTQYF; CDR3 DNA: TGCGCCAGCAGCGTAGACCCAATAGCGGGGGGGCTCAGGAACGAAAAGCATACGCAGTATTTT
clone size: NA; J gene: TRBJ2-7; D gene: TRBD2; V gene: TRBV7-9; CDR3 protein: CASSLAPGTSAYEQYF; CDR3 DNA: TGTGCCAGCAGCTTAGCCCCAGGGACTAGCGCGTACGAGCAGTACTTC
clone size: NA; J gene: TRBJ2-5; D gene: NA; V gene: TRBV2; CDR3 protein: CASSVEGTQYF; CDR3 DNA: TGTGCCAGCAGTGTAGAGGGGACCCAGTACTTC
clone size: NA; J gene: TRBJ1-1; D gene: NA; V gene: TRBV19; CDR3 protein: CASSIRGWSTEAFF; CDR3 DNA: TGTGCCAGTAGTATACGGGGTTGGAGCACTGAAGCTTTCTTT
clone size: NA; J gene: TRBJ2-1; D gene: TRBD2; V gene: TRBV7-2; CDR3 protein: CASSLGPSGLYNEQFF; CDR3 DNA: TGTGCCAGCAGCTTAGGGCCTAGCGGCCTCTACAATGAGCAGTTCTTC
clone size: NA; J gene: TRBJ2-5; D gene: TRBD2; V gene: TRBV7-2; CDR3 protein: CASRLAGGSLETQYF; CDR3 DNA: TGTGCCAGCAGACTAGCGGGGGGATCCCTGGAGACCCAGTACTTC
clone size: NA; J gene: TRBJ1-1; D gene: NA; V gene: TRBV15; CDR3 protein: CATSRDAAVEAFF; CDR3 DNA: TGTGCCACCAGCAGAGATGCGGCAGTTGAAGCTTTCTTT
clone size: NA; J gene: TRBJ2-5; D gene: NA; V gene: TRBV4-3; CDR3 protein: CASSQVPAGGALQETQYF; CDR3 DNA: TGCGCCAGCAGCCAAGTACCGGCAGGCGGGGCACTACAAGAGACCCAGTACTTC
clone size: once; J gene: TRBJ1-1; D gene: NA; V gene: TRBV5-1; CDR3 protein: CASSEGGGGTEAFF; CDR3 DNA: TGCGCCAGCAGCGAGGGAGGCGGAGGCACTGAAGCTTTCTTT
clone size: NA; J gene: TRBJ1-5; D gene: TRBD1; V gene: TRBV2; CDR3 protein: CASSSPGQGLYSNQPQHF; CDR3 DNA: TGTGCCAGCAGCTCCCCGGGACAGGGACTGTATAGCAATCAGCCCCAGCATTTT
clone size: NA; J gene: TRBJ1-2; D gene: NA; V gene: TRBV4-2; CDR3 protein: CASSQVASNYGYTF; CDR3 DNA: TGTGCCAGCAGCCAAGTTGCGTCCAACTATGGCTACACCTTC
clone size: NA; J gene: TRBJ2-2; D gene: NA; V gene: TRBV7-6; CDR3 protein: CASSLGGGLDTGELFF; CDR3 DNA: TGTGCCAGCAGCTTAGGCGGGGGCCTCGACACCGGGGAGCTGTTTTTT
clone size: NA; J gene: TRBJ1-1; D gene: NA; V gene: TRBV11-2; CDR3 protein: CASSLAGENTEAFF; CDR3 DNA: TGTGCCAGCAGCTTAGCGGGAGAGAACACTGAAGCTTTCTTT
clone size: NA; J gene: TRBJ2-1; D gene: TRBD1; V gene: TRBV2; CDR3 protein: CASKETGGYNEQFF; CDR3 DNA: TGTGCCAGCAAGGAGACAGGGGGCTACAATGAGCAGTTCTTC
clone size: NA; J gene: TRBJ2-4; D gene: NA; V gene: TRBV7-9; CDR3 protein: CASSLGAGGHGLGNIQYF; CDR3 DNA: TGTGCCAGCAGCTTAGGGGCTGGGGGCCATGGGTTGGGAAACATTCAGTACTTC
clone size: few; J gene: TRBJ1-2; D gene: TRBD1; V gene: TRBV5-4; CDR3 protein: CASREQGANYGYTF; CDR3 DNA: TGTGCCAGCCGGGAACAGGGGGCCAACTATGGCTACACCTTC
clone size: NA; J gene: TRBJ2-1; D gene: NA; V gene: TRBV6-1; CDR3 protein: CASSPNPLGVPQFF; CDR3 DNA: TGTGCCAGCAGTCCAAACCCCCTAGGGGTACCACAGTTCTTC
clone size: NA; J gene: TRBJ1-5; D gene: NA; V gene: TRBV7-9; CDR3 protein: CASSLGGGQSNQPQHF; CDR3 DNA: TGTGCCAGCAGCTTAGGAGGGGGTCAGAGCAATCAGCCCCAGCATTTT
clone size: once; J gene: TRBJ1-4; D gene: NA; V gene: TRBV27; CDR3 protein: CASSLSAFLDEKLFF; CDR3 DNA: TGTGCCAGCAGTTTAAGTGCGTTTTTGGATGAAAAACTGTTTTTT
clone size: NA; J gene: TRBJ1-1; D gene: NA; V gene: TRBV7-9; CDR3 protein: CASSLANPASQPEAFF; CDR3 DNA: TGTGCCAGCAGCTTAGCGAATCCCGCTAGTCAGCCTGAAGCTTTCTTT
clone size: NA; J gene: TRBJ2-2; D gene: TRBD1; V gene: TRBV4-3; CDR3 protein: CASSQDLPGTGATGELFF; CDR3 DNA: TGCGCCAGCAGCCAAGATCTTCCAGGGACAGGGGCCACCGGGGAGCTGTTTTTT
clone size: NA; J gene: TRBJ1-4; D gene: NA; V gene: TRBV6-1; CDR3 protein: CASGTRQGNEKLFF; CDR3 DNA: TGTGCCAGCGGAACCAGGCAGGGTAATGAAAAACTGTTTTTT
clone size: NA; J gene: TRBJ2-5; D gene: TRBD2; V gene: TRBV9; CDR3 protein: CASSSRGYQETQYF; CDR3 DNA: TGTGCCAGCAGCTCGCGGGGGTACCAAGAGACCCAGTACTTC
clone size: once; J gene: TRBJ1-2; D gene: TRBD1; V gene: TRBV5-1; CDR3 protein: CASSLVGGDDGYTF; CDR3 DNA: TGCGCCAGCAGCTTGGTAGGGGGCGATGATGGCTACACCTTC
clone size: once; J gene: TRBJ1-5; D gene: NA; V gene: TRBV7-9; CDR3 protein: CASSLMDSDQPQHF; CDR3 DNA: TGTGCCAGCAGCTTGATGGACAGCGATCAGCCCCAGCATTTT
clone size: NA; J gene: TRBJ2-2; D gene: TRBD1; V gene: TRBV18; CDR3 protein: CASSRTRDRGTAGELFF; CDR3 DNA: TGTGCCAGCTCCCGGACGCGGGACAGGGGGACTGCCGGGGAGCTGTTTTTT
clone size: NA; J gene: TRBJ2-7; D gene: NA; V gene: TRBV10-3; CDR3 protein: CAISESGRDKGSYEQYF; CDR3 DNA: TGTGCCATCAGTGAGTCTGGGAGGGACAAAGGGTCCTACGAGCAGTACTTC
clone size: NA; J gene: TRBJ2-3; D gene: TRBD2; V gene: TRBV4-1; CDR3 protein: CASSQEAGGPDTQYF; CDR3 DNA: TGCGCCAGCAGCCAAGAGGCGGGGGGGCCGGATACGCAGTATTTT
clone size: NA; J gene: TRBJ2-5; D gene: NA; V gene: TRBV11-1; CDR3 protein: CASSMLQETQYF; CDR3 DNA: TGTGCCAGCAGCATGCTACAAGAGACCCAGTACTTC
clone size: NA; J gene: TRBJ1-2; D gene: NA; V gene: TRBV19; CDR3 protein: CASSILGNYGYTF; CDR3 DNA: TGTGCCAGTAGTATTCTGGGTAACTATGGCTATACCTTC
clone size: NA; J gene: TRBJ2-4; D gene: TRBD1; V gene: TRBV4-3; CDR3 protein: CASSQEAPVTGAKNIQYF; CDR3 DNA: TGCGCCAGCAGCCAAGAAGCGCCTGTGACAGGGGCCAAAAACATTCAGTACTTC
clone size: NA; J gene: TRBJ1-2; D gene: NA; V gene: TRBV6-5; CDR3 protein: CASSYSKGEGGYTF; CDR3 DNA: TGTGCCAGCAGTTACTCGAAGGGGGAGGGTGGCTACACCTTC
clone size: few; J gene: TRBJ2-3; D gene: TRBD1; V gene: TRBV4-1; CDR3 protein: CASSLTGLATDTQYF; CDR3 DNA: TGCGCCAGCAGCCTGACAGGGCTCGCCACAGATACGCAGTATTTT
clone size: NA; J gene: TRBJ2-1; D gene: NA; V gene: TRBV4-2; CDR3 protein: CASSQDYLTGSEQFF; CDR3 DNA: TGTGCCAGCAGCCAAGATTACCTCACAGGGAGTGAGCAGTTCTTC
clone size: many; J gene: TRBJ2-5; D gene: NA; V gene: TRBV7-9; CDR3 protein: CASSRQVEYETQYF; CDR3 DNA: TGTGCCAGCAGCAGACAGGTTGAGTACGAGACCCAGTACTTC
clone size: NA; J gene: TRBJ1-6; D gene: NA; V gene: TRBV7-2; CDR3 protein: CASSFLGNYNSPLHF; CDR3 DNA: TGTGCCAGCAGCTTTCTCGGGAACTATAATTCACCCCTCCACTTT
clone size: NA; J gene: TRBJ2-3; D gene: TRBD2; V gene: TRBV7-3; CDR3 protein: CASSLTGLAGADTQYF; CDR3 DNA: TGTGCCAGCAGCTTAACCGGGCTAGCGGGGGCAGATACGCAGTATTTT
clone size: few; J gene: TRBJ1-1; D gene: NA; V gene: TRBV6-1; CDR3 protein: CASSEEIGGADEAFF; CDR3 DNA: TGTGCCAGCAGTGAGGAGATCGGAGGGGCTGATGAAGCTTTCTTT
clone size: NA; J gene: TRBJ2-1; D gene: NA; V gene: TRBV7-9; CDR3 protein: CASTPGGTEQFF; CDR3 DNA: TGTGCCAGCACCCCCGGGGGGACAGAGCAGTTCTTC
clone size: NA; J gene: TRBJ2-1; D gene: TRBD2; V gene: TRBV27; CDR3 protein: CASSFFLAGGRNEQFF; CDR3 DNA: TGTGCCAGCAGTTTTTTTCTAGCGGGGGGGCGTAATGAGCAGTTCTTC
clone size: NA; J gene: TRBJ2-1; D gene: NA; V gene: TRBV5-1; CDR3 protein: CASRTDSYNEQFF; CDR3 DNA: TGCGCCAGCAGGACAGACTCCTACAATGAGCAGTTCTTC
clone size: NA; J gene: TRBJ1-2; D gene: NA; V gene: TRBV7-8; CDR3 protein: CASSPIGQTQSRGYTF; CDR3 DNA: TGTGCCAGCAGCCCGATAGGACAGACACAATCTCGGGGCTACACCTTC
clone size: NA; J gene: TRBJ1-1; D gene: NA; V gene: TRBV7-6; CDR3 protein: CASSLDLGADTEAFF; CDR3 DNA: TGTGCCAGCAGCTTAGACCTAGGGGCGGACACTGAAGCTTTCTTT
clone size: NA; J gene: TRBJ2-7; D gene: NA; V gene: TRBV19; CDR3 protein: CASSIGGRTEQYF; CDR3 DNA: TGTGCCAGTAGTATAGGGGGGCGAACCGAGCAGTACTTC